The 20 T cell receptor beta chains below were found in one sample sequenced in a study of human T cells and chemical hapten exposure (dated by TCRdb to about 2021). Preparation of the library involved RACE. Sequenced using a NextSeq 500. TCRdb itself trimmed the public reads at Q25 with fastp, ran MiXCR and retained productive beta chains. Each entry is one CDR3 protein sequence, shown with its most common DNA and genes. The sample table holds 180,000 or so distinct CDR3 sequences, of which around 13% were seen once. In total, the top ten clones hold 1.7% of the sample. Interpreted using the paper, the time point label stands for: patch test 1, 2 weeks after DPC sensitization. The treatment or condition label on this specimen signifies: therapeutic diphenylcyclopropenone sensitization with weekly scalp DPC. This sample comprised whole blood, obtained in connection with sensitization to the hapten diphenylcyclopropenone (DPC). These receptors were collected from a woman in her twenties or thirties with alopecia areata. Some clones in this sample may be carry-over from other donors' samples.

This chain links TRBV7-6 with TRBJ2-5, with 8 bases identical to TRBD1. Germline V gene sequence: CDR1 SGHVS, CDR2 FNYEAQ. Germline trimming cut 5 bases from V and 2 bases from J; bases unmatched to any gene: 7. The CDR3 covers 15 residues. The CDR3 nucleotides read TGTGCCAGCAGCGAAGGACAGGGTCGGCAAGAGACCCAGTACTTC. Translation gives CASSEGQGRQETQYF.

The rearrangement uses TRBV5-1 and TRBJ2-5; D is uncertain. V lost 6 bases and J 2 bases, leaving 5 bases between the germline ends. CDR3 length: 11 residues. Germline assignment: CDR1 SGHRS and CDR2 YFSETQ. Here the CDR3 reads CASTLQETQYF. The CDR3 nucleotides are TGCGCCAGCACTCTTCAAGAGACCCAGTACTTC.

The table lists this clonotype with a few counts. The chain couples TRBV25-1 to TRBJ2-7; either TRBD1 or TRBD2 may supply D (6 bases each). Germline V gene lookup returns CDR1 MGHDK and CDR2 SYGVNS. The CDR3 consists of 13 residues. V was trimmed by 7 bases and J by 7 bases, leaving 17 bases between them. The CDR3 DNA follows: TGTGCCAGCAAAGCGCCGGGGGCAAGGGAGCAGTACTTC. Encoded protein: CASKAPGAREQYF.

The chain combines TRBV7-2 with TRBJ2-5, with D perhaps TRBD1 (6 bases). The CDR3 length is 15 residues. Germline V gene sequence: CDR1 SGHTA, CDR2 FQGNSA. V lost 0 bases and J lost 2, with 10 bases in between. The DNA of the CDR3 is TGTGCCAGCAGCTTAGCCTCAGGGGCTCAAGAGACCCAGTACTTC. This sequence encodes CASSLASGAQETQYF.

The chain is built from TRBV7-9 and TRBJ2-7, with D possibly being TRBD1 (7 bases). Per the germline V gene, CDR1 is SEHNR and CDR2 is FQNEAQ (reference sequence). The CDR3 totals 12 residues. Between the trimmed V and J ends, which lost 10 bases and 4 bases, there was a span of 14 bases. This chain's CDR3 is CATGRGDYEQYF. CDR3 coding DNA: TGTGCCACCGGCAGGGGGGATTACGAGCAGTACTTC. The full variable domain, with the rest looked up from reference TRBV7-9 and TRBJ2-7, is DTGVSQNPRHKITKRGQNVTFRCDPISEHNRLYWYRQTLGQGPEFLTYFQNEAQLEKSRLLSDRFSAERPKGSFSTLEIQRTEQGDSAMYLCATGRGDYEQYFGPGTRLTVT.

The chain joins TRBV5-1 to TRBJ2-2; TRBD2 matches at 7 bases. V was clipped by 7 bases and J by 1 base; unmatched bases: 10. Per germline, CDR1 SGHRS and CDR2 YFSETQ. There are 16 residues in the CDR3. The CDR3 region is CASHKPIAGNTGELFF. CDR3 DNA: TGCGCCAGCCACAAGCCGATAGCGGGGAACACCGGGGAGCTGTTTTTT. Filled out from reference TRBV5-1 and TRBJ2-2, the complete variable domain reads KAGVTQTPRYLIKTRGQQVTLSCSPISGHRSVSWYQQTPGQGLQFLFEYFSETQRNKGNFPGRFSGRQFSNSRSEMNVSTLELGDSALYLCASHKPIAGNTGELFFGEGSRLTVL.

The chain employs TRBV6-2 or TRBV6-3 and TRBJ2-3; D unresolved. CDR1 MNHEY and CDR2 SVGEGT come from the germline V gene. The CDR3 has 15 amino acids. V gave up 7 bases and J gave up 3 bases, with 17 bases separating them. The CDR3 region is CASNYNSLGTDTQYF. The CDR3 nucleotides read TGTGCCAGCAACTACAATAGTCTTGGAACAGATACGCAGTATTTT.

This clonotype appeared a few times. The chain employs TRBV20-1 and TRBJ1-1; D might be TRBD1 (5 bases). This CDR3 is built from 12 residues. The germline V gene has CDR1 DFQATT and CDR2 SNEGSKA (reference sequence). The germline V and J ends were trimmed by 5 bases and 10 bases, with 17 bases remaining between them. CDR3 DNA sequence: TGCAGTGCTCGCAGGGAAAGGTCGGTAGCTTTCTTT. Residues: CSARRERSVAFF.

The V and J genes are TRBV14 and TRBJ2-1; D possibly corresponds to TRBD1 (5 bases). V was shortened by 0 bases and J by 6 bases, with 15 bases between the two germline ends. The CDR3 has 16 residues. CDR1 and CDR2 from the germline V gene are SGHDN and FVKESK. The CDR3 DNA reads as TGTGCCAGCAGCCAAGAAGGCCAGGGATTTAGCAATGAGCAGTTCTTC. It codes for CASSQEGQGFSNEQFF.

This chain uses TRBV5-1 with TRBJ2-5; D unclear. Germline-derived CDR1 and CDR2 are SGHRS and YFSETQ. V lost 0 bases, J lost 3 bases, and 9 bases lay in between. This CDR3 region has 14 residues. In DNA form, the CDR3 reads TGCGCCAGCAGCTTGGGGCAGTTCGAAGAGACCCAGTACTTC. Its protein is CASSLGQFEETQYF.

This clonotype was seen a few times. The V and J genes are TRBV27 and TRBJ2-3; 9 bases agree with TRBD2. The germline gives CDR1 MNHEY, CDR2 SMNVEV (reference sequence). The J segment lost 1 base and the V segment lost 5 bases, leaving 10 bases of the junction unmatched. The CDR3 extends over 17 amino acids. The CDR3: CASSHRKVAGGTDTQYF. As DNA, the CDR3 is TGTGCCAGCAGTCACCGGAAGGTAGCGGGGGGCACAGATACGCAGTATTTT.

A few counts support this clonotype. This chain connects TRBV20-1 to TRBJ1-6; D remains ambiguous. This CDR3 is built from 15 residues. V was clipped by 0 bases and J by 9 bases, with 15 bases between them. CDR1 is DFQATT, CDR2 SNEGSKA, per germline (reference sequence). The CDR3 sequence: CSARDRWAKGSPLHF. As DNA, the CDR3 is TGCAGTGCTAGAGACCGCTGGGCCAAGGGTTCACCCCTCCACTTT.

The table lists this clonotype with a few counts. V and J are TRBV5-1 and TRBJ2-3, with D perhaps given as TRBD1 or TRBD2 (5 bases each). Deletions cut 1 base from V and 6 bases from J, with 15 bases between. This CDR3 is 15 amino acids long. From germline, CDR1 is SGHRS and CDR2 YFSETQ. CDR3 in amino acids: CASSLYEGSRDTQYF. CDR3 nucleotide sequence: TGCGCCAGCAGCTTGTACGAGGGGAGCAGGGATACGCAGTATTTT.

This clonotype was counted ten times or more. This chain uses TRBV3-1 with TRBJ2-7, with 7 bases matching TRBD2. In germline, CDR1 is LGHDT, CDR2 YNNKEL (reference sequence). V lost 4 bases and J lost 0; bases outside the gene matches: 6. The CDR3 totals 15 residues. CDR3 residues: CASSPGLAVSYEQYF. The CDR3 nucleotides are TGTGCCAGCAGCCCAGGGCTAGCGGTCTCCTACGAGCAGTACTTC.

This clonotype was seen repeatedly, ten times or more. V gene TRBV7-2 combines with J gene TRBJ2-3; maybe TRBD1 (5 bases). Trimming took 5 bases from V and 2 from J, leaving 11 bases between them. The germline gives CDR1 SGHTA, CDR2 FQGNSA. The CDR3 runs to 14 residues. CDR3 in DNA: TGTGCCAGCAGCCTTCGACAGTCCACAGATACGCAGTATTTT. Translated: CASSLRQSTDTQYF.

V and J are TRBV28 and TRBJ2-6; no clear D. The CDR3 is made up of 15 amino acids. Trimming pared 5 bases from V and 4 bases from J, leaving 12 bases between. Germline-derived CDR1 and CDR2 are MDHEN and SYDVKM. The CDR3 region is CASSRLKTGANVLTF. As DNA, the CDR3 is TGTGCCAGCAGTCGCCTCAAGACAGGGGCCAACGTCCTGACTTTC.

The chain couples TRBV12-3 or TRBV12-4 to TRBJ2-1; TRBD1 matches 7 bases. The CDR3 loop spans 13 amino acids. V gave up 4 bases and J gave up 10 bases; unmatched junction bases: 7. This CDR3 is CASSYQGGREQFF. The CDR3 DNA follows: TGTGCCAGCAGTTATCAAGGGGGCAGGGAGCAGTTCTTC.

This clonotype was counted at least ten times. The chain couples TRBV20-1 to TRBJ2-3; 8 bases align to TRBD2. CDR1 and CDR2 from the germline V gene are DFQATT and SNEGSKA (reference sequence). This CDR3 region has 14 residues. The J segment lost 4 bases and the V segment lost 3 bases, leaving 6 bases of the junction unmatched. The CDR3 region is CSASIRGGSDTQYF. Here the CDR3 DNA reads TGCAGTGCTAGTATCCGGGGGGGTTCAGATACGCAGTATTTT.

This clonotype was counted ten times or more. The chain is built from TRBV7-6 and TRBJ2-5; D gene uncertain. Trimming cost V 0 bases and J 5 bases, with 10 bases left between them. CDR3 length: 14 amino acids. The germline V gene encodes CDR1 SGHVS and CDR2 FNYEAQ. This CDR3 reads CASSLAPGRETQYF. Written as DNA, the CDR3 is TGTGCCAGCAGCTTAGCGCCGGGTCGGGAGACCCAGTACTTC.

This chain links TRBV7-9 with TRBJ2-7; D remains ambiguous. Trimming stripped 5 bases from V and 3 bases from J, with 11 bases between. CDR1 and CDR2 (germline): SEHNR, FQNEAQ (reference sequence). The CDR3 sequence is 13 residues long. The CDR3 region is CASSTTPLYEQYF. The CDR3 DNA reads as TGTGCCAGCAGCACAACCCCCCTCTACGAGCAGTACTTC.